Given below is one TCR beta chain in context. A second PCR of 7 to 11 cycles used a sample-barcoded 5' primer and a J-beta primer mix. One entry per CDR3 protein, called by TCRdb with MiXCR from the 5' RACE reads. This sample has nearly 800,000 distinct CDR3 sequences; 25% occur once, and the top ten carry approximately 4%. These data originate in a study of blood T cells in healthy people across ages. Donors were systemically healthy Caucasian individuals from Russia aged 6 to 90 years. Germline assignment: CDR1 SGHTA and CDR2 FQGNSA. The length of the CDR3 is 14 residues. V was shortened by 5 bases and J by 2 bases, with 12 bases between the two germline ends. The sample was also linked to a second study, of T cells of mothers and their children. This second study notes: In unrelated and related pairs, TCR recombination output is shaped in a similar way by thymic selection.

V gene TRBV7-2 combines with J gene TRBJ2-5; TRBD2 is a possible D gene (5 bases). This clonotype was sampled from a boy younger than 18 in good health. Sequencing was performed on blood. CDR3 nucleotides: TGTGCCAGCAGCAAATCCAGCGGACAAGAGACCCAGTACTTC. It yields the protein CASSKSSGQETQYF.